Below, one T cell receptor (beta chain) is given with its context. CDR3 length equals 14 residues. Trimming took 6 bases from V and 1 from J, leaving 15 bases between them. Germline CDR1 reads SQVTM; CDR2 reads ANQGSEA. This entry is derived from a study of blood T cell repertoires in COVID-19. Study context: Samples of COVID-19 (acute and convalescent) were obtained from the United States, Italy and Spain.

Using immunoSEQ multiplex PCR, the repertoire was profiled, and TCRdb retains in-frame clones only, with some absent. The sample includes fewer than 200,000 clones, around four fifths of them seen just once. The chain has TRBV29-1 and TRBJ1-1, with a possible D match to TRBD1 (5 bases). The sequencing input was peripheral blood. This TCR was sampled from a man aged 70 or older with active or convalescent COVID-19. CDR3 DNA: TGCAGCGTCTCAGAAGGGGCCGGGAACACTGAAGCTTTCTTT. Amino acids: CSVSEGAGNTEAFF. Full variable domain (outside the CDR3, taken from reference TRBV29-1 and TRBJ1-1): SAVISQKPSRDICQRGTSLTIQCQVDSQVTMMFWYRQQPGQSLTLIATANQGSEATYESGFVIDKFPISRPNLTFSTLTVSNMSPEDSSIYLCSVSEGAGNTEAFFGQGTRLTVV.